This record looks at one T cell receptor (beta chain) sequence and its context. PCR amplification relied on 60 Vbeta primers (plus 13 Jbeta primers). The method was immunoSEQ multiplex PCR; TCRdb's version includes in-frame clones alone and lacks a portion of them. The sample shows roughly 200,000 clones, about 80% of them seen only once. Germline CDR1 reads LGHNT; CDR2 reads FRNRAP. Losses at the gene ends were 1 base for V and 5 bases for J; bases not matched to a gene: 7. The CDR3 is 15 amino acids. This specimen comes from a study of cytomegalovirus exposure and HLA in healthy donors. Across the whole study: Among around 170 million T cells, an earlier analysis found 120 million or so unique TCR beta sequences.

The receptor was isolated from a woman aged 55-69 years in good health and CMV-seropositive. Sequenced: PBMCs. The chain recombines TRBV12-5 with TRBJ1-1; 7 nucleotides match TRBD1. The CDR3 loop reads CASGLGTSGGTEAFF. The CDR3, as DNA: TGTGCTAGTGGTTTGGGGACTTCAGGGGGAACTGAAGCTTTCTTT.